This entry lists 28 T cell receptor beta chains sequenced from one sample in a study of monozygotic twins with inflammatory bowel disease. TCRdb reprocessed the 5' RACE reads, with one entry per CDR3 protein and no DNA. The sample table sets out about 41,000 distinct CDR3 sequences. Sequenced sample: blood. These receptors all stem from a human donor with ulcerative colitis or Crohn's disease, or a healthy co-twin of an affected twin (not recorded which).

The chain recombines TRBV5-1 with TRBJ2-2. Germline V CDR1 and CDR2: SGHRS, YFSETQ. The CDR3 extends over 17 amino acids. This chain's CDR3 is CASSLEARSSNTGELFF. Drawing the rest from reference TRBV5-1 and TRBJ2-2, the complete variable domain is KAGVTQTPRYLIKTRGQQVTLSCSPISGHRSVSWYQQTPGQGLQFLFEYFSETQRNKGNFPGRFSGRQFSNSRSEMNVSTLELGDSALYLCASSLEARSSNTGELFFGEGSRLTVL.

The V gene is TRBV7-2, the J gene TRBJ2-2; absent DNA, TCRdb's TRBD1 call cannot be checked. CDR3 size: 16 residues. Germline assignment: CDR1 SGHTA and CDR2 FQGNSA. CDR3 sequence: CASSLRQGGNTGELFF.

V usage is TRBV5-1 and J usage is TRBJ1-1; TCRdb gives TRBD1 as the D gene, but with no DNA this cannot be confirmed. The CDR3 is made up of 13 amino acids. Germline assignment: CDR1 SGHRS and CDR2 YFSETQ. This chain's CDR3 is CASSETGDTEAFF.

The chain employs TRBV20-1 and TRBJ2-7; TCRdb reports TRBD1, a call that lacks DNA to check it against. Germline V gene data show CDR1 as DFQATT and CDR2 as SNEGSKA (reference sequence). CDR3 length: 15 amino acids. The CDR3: CSARVVGGWSYEQYF.

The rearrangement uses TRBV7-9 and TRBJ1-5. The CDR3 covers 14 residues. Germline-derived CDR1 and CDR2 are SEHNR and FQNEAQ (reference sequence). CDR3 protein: CASSLQNSNQPQHF. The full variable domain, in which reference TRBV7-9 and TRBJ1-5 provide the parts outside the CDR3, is DTGVSQNPRHKITKRGQNVTFRCDPISEHNRLYWYRQTLGQGPEFLTYFQNEAQLEKSRLLSDRFSAERPKGSFSTLEIQRTEQGDSAMYLCASSLQNSNQPQHFGDGTRLSIL.

CDR3 loop: CASSAQGASTEAFF. The chain recombines TRBV19 with TRBJ1-1; lacking DNA, the TRBD1 call made by TCRdb goes unchecked. CDR1 and CDR2 (germline): LNHDA, SQIVND (reference sequence). CDR3 length: 14 residues. Complete variable domain (other parts from reference TRBV19 and TRBJ1-1): DGGITQSPKYLFRKEGQNVTLSCEQNLNHDAMYWYRQDPGQGLRLIYYSQIVNDFQKGDIAEGYSVSREKKESFPLTVTSAQKNPTAFYLCASSAQGASTEAFFGQGTRLTVV.

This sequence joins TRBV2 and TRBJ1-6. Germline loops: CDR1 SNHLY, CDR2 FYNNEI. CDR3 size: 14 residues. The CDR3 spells CASSLQLWGSPLHF.

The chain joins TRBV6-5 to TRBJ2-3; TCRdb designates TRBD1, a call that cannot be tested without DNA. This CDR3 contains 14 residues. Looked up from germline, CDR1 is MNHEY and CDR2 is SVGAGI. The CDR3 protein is CASSYAGQTDTQYF.

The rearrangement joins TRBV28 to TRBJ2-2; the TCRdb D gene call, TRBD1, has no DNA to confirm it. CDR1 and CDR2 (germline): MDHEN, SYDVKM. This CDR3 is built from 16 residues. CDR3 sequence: CASSFSQGAFSGELFF.

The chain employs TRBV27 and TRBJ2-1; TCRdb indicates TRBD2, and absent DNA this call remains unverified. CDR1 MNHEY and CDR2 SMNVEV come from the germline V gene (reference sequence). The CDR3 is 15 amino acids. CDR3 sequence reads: CASSRQAGGYNEQFF.

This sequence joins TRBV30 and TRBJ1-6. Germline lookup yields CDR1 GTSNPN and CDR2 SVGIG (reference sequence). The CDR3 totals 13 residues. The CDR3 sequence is CAWSVRPETPLHF. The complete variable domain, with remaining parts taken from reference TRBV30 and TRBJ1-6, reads SQTIHQWPATLVQPVGSPLSLECTVEGTSNPNLYWYRQAAGRGLQLLFYSVGIGQISSEVPQNLSASRPQDRQFILSSKKLLLSDSGFYLCAWSVRPETPLHFGNGTRLTVT.

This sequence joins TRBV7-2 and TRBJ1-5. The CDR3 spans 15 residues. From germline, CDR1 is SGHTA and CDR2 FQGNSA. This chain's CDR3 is CASSLTGRADQPQHF. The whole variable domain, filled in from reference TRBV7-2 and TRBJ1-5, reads GAGVSQSPSNKVTEKGKDVELRCDPISGHTALYWYRQSLGQGLEFLIYFQGNSAPDKSGLPSDRFSAERTGGSVSTLTIQRTQQEDSAVYLCASSLTGRADQPQHFGDGTRLSIL.

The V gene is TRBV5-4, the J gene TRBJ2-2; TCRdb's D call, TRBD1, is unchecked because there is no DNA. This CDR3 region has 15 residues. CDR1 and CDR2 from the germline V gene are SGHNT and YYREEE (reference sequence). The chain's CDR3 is CASRAGTENTGELFF.

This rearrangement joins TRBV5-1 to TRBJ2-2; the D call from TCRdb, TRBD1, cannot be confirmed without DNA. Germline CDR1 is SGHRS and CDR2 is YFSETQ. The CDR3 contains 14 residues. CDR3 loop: CASSAPGEAGELFF.

CDR3: CSVGRVQGSDEQYF. The chain links TRBV20-1 to TRBJ2-7; the TCRdb call, TRBD2, lacks DNA for checking. The CDR3 is 14 amino acids. Germline values: CDR1 DFQATT, CDR2 SNEGSKA (reference sequence).

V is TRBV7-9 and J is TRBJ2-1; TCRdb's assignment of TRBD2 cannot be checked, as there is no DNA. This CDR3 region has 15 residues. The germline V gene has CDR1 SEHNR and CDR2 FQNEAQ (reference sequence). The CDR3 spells CASSLLAGYIDEQFF.

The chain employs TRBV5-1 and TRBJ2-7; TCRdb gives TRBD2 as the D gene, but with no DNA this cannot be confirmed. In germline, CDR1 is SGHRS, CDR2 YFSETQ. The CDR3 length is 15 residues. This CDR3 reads CASSLSGRRGYEQYF.

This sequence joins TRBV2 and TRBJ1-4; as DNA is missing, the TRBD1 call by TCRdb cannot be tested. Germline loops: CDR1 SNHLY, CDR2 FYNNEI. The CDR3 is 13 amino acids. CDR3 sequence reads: CASNRDRVEKLFF.

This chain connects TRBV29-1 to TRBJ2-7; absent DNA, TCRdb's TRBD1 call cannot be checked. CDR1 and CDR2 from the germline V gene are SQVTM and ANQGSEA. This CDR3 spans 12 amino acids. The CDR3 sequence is CSARTGGDEQYF.

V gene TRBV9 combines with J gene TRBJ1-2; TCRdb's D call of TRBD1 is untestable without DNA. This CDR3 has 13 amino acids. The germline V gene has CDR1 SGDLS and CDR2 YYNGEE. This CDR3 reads CASSVSQGRGYTF.

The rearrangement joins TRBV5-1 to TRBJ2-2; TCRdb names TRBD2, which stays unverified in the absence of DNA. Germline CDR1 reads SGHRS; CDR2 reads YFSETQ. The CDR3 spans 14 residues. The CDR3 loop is CASSLEGNTGELFF.

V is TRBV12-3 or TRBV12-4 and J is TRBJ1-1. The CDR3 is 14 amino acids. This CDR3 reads CASSSKPMNTEAFF.

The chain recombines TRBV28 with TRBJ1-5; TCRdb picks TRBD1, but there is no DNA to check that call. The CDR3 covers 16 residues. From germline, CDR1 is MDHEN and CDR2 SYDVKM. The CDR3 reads CASSFQGGAGNQPQHF. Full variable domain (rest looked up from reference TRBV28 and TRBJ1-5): DVKVTQSSRYLVKRTGEKVFLECVQDMDHENMFWYRQDPGLGLRLIYFSYDVKMKEKGDIPEGYSVSREKKERFSLILESASTNQTSMYLCASSFQGGAGNQPQHFGDGTRLSIL.

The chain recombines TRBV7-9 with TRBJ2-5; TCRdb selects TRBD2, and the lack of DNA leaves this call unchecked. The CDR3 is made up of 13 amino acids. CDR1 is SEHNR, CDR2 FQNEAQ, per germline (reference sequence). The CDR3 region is CASSWAGKETQYF.

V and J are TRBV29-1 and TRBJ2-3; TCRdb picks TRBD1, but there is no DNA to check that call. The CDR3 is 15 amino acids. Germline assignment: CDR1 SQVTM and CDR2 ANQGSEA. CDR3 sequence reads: CSGRGWGRGTDTQYF.

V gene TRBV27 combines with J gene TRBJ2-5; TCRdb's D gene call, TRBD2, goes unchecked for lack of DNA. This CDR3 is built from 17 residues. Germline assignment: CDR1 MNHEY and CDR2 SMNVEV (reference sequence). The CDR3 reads CASSLNSGSTGTETQYF.

This chain's CDR3 is CASSQLIGGGETQYF. The chain links TRBV5-1 to TRBJ2-5; TCRdb reports TRBD2, a call that lacks DNA to check it against. Germline CDR1 reads SGHRS; CDR2 reads YFSETQ. The CDR3 is 15 amino acids.

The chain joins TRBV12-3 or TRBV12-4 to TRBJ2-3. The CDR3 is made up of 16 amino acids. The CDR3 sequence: CASSLATPSGTDTQYF.